Below are 8 T cell receptor beta chains sequenced from a single sample in a study of a mutant IDH1 vaccine in newly diagnosed glioma. Antigens for these TCRs are unknown. Time point given: week 5, during vaccination. Every single dose of the vaccine, 300 ug of mutant IDH1 20-mer peptide, came with topical imiquimod. Sequenced by immunoSEQ multiplex PCR; TCRdb stores in-frame clones only, minus some. The sample yields tens of thousands of clones, around 90% seen once. The sample was PBMCs, taken from a glioma patient whose treatment included an IDH1 peptide vaccine. These receptors all come from a woman aged 50 to 60 with glioma.

The rearrangement links TRBV7-9 to TRBJ1-5; 8 positions match TRBD1. Trimming took 5 bases from V and 5 from J; bases not matched to a gene: 5. CDR3 size: 14 residues. The V gene's germline CDR1 is SEHNR and CDR2 FQNEAQ (reference sequence). The CDR3 spells CASSPQGVDQPQHF. The DNA for the CDR3 is TGTGCCAGCAGCCCACAGGGGGTGGATCAGCCCCAGCATTTT. The full variable domain, rest sourced from reference TRBV7-9 and TRBJ1-5, is DTGVSQNPRHKITKRGQNVTFRCDPISEHNRLYWYRQTLGQGPEFLTYFQNEAQLEKSRLLSDRFSAERPKGSFSTLEIQRTEQGDSAMYLCASSPQGVDQPQHFGDGTRLSIL.

The V and J genes are TRBV9 and TRBJ2-7; 8 nucleotides match TRBD2. This CDR3 is 15 amino acids long. Germline V lookup: CDR1 SGDLS, CDR2 YYNGEE. After removal of 0 bases from V and 5 bases from J, the junction contained 7 bases not matched to a gene. CDR3 DNA: TGTGCCAGCAGCGTAGAATCGGGAGGGCCCCACGAGCAGTACTTC. Its protein is CASSVESGGPHEQYF.

This clone was found a few times. The chain combines TRBV10-3 with TRBJ1-3, with D possibly matching TRBD1 (5 bases). The V gene's germline CDR1 is ENHRY and CDR2 SYGVKD. The length of the CDR3 is 17 residues. Trimming removed 5 bases at V and 0 bases at J, with 17 bases between. CDR3: CAISTPRQGYSGNTIYF. The CDR3 region has the DNA TGTGCCATCAGTACGCCTCGGCAGGGCTACTCTGGAAACACCATATATTTT.

This chain connects TRBV5-1 to TRBJ1-4, with D perhaps matching TRBD1 (5 bases). The CDR3 has 15 residues. Per germline, CDR1 SGHRS and CDR2 YFSETQ. V lost 2 bases, J lost 2 bases, and 10 bases lay in between. The CDR3 DNA is TGCGCCAGCAGCTTTAGGGGAGACACTAATGAAAAACTGTTTTTT. It specifies CASSFRGDTNEKLFF.

The chain joins TRBV7-9 to TRBJ1-6; D is undetermined. There are 13 residues in the CDR3. Per the germline V gene, CDR1 is SEHNR and CDR2 is FQNEAQ (reference sequence). Trimming stripped 3 bases from V and 7 bases from J, with 7 bases between. CDR3 residues: CASSFNQNSPLHF. CDR3 in DNA: TGTGCCAGCAGCTTCAATCAAAATTCACCCCTCCACTTT.

For this clone: Other DNA sequences from this sample encode an identical CDR3 as well. This sequence joins TRBV5-5 and TRBJ2-7; the D gene is possibly TRBD2 (6 bases). Germline values: CDR1 SGHKS, CDR2 YYEKEE (reference sequence). CDR3 length equals 15 residues. Trimming left V 4 bases short and J 0 bases short, with 14 bases between. This chain's CDR3 is CASSPQGLSSYEQYF. The DNA of the CDR3 is TGTGCCAGCAGCCCTCAAGGACTAAGCTCCTACGAGCAGTACTTC. Using reference TRBV5-5 and TRBJ2-7 for the parts outside the CDR3, the full variable domain is DAGVTQSPTHLIKTRGQQVTLRCSPISGHKSVSWYQQVLGQGPQFIFQYYEKEERGRGNFPDRFSARQFPNYSSELNVNALLLGDSALYLCASSPQGLSSYEQYFGPGTRLTVT.

The chain combines TRBV29-1 with TRBJ2-1, with D perhaps matching TRBD2 (6 bases). This CDR3 spans 10 amino acids. Germline V lookup: CDR1 SQVTM, CDR2 ANQGSEA. Trimming stripped 4 bases from V and 10 bases from J, with 8 bases between. The CDR3 DNA reads TGCAGCGTTGGCGGGATGGAGCAGTTCTTC. This gives the protein CSVGGMEQFF.

This clone was seen just once. The chain links TRBV19 to TRBJ1-1, with D unclear. The germline V gene has CDR1 LNHDA and CDR2 SQIVND (reference sequence). CDR3 length: 13 residues. Trimming left V 0 bases short and J 5 bases short, with 7 bases between. The CDR3 DNA reads as TGTGCCAGTAGTATAGATCTGAGGACTGAAGCTTTCTTT. This gives the protein CASSIDLRTEAFF.